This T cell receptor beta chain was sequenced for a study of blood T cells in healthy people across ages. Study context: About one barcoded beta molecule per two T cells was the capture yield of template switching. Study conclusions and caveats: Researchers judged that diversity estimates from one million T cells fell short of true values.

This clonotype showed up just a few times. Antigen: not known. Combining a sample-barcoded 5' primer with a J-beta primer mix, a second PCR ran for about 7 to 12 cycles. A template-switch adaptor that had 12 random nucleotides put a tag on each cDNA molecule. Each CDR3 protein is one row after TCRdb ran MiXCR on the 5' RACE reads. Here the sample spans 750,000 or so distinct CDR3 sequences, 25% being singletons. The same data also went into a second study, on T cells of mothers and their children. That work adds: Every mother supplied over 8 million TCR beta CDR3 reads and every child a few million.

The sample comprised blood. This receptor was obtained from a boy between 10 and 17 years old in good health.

The chain's CDR3 is CASSFSHSYEQYF. The CDR3 coding sequence is TGTGCCAGCAGCTTTAGCCATTCCTACGAGCAGTACTTC. The chain joins TRBV7-2 to TRBJ2-7, with D uncertain. Germline values: CDR1 SGHTA, CDR2 FQGNSA. The CDR3 spans 13 residues. Trimming removed 3 bases at V and 1 base at J, with 7 bases between.